The sequence of this TCR beta chain was determined in a study of blood T cell repertoires in COVID-19. Overall study context: The United States, Italy and Spain provided the acute and convalescent COVID-19 samples. PBMCs, B-cell-depleted T cells, or T cells were the source of the cDNA or gDNA that made up the material.

The authors' processing: Reference gene primer amplification yielded estimated nucleated cell counts. Measured with immunoSEQ multiplex PCR; TCRdb has only the in-frame clones, and not every one. Clonal size and the V and J genes are those of that table, whereas D and trimming came from the DNA. The sample comprises about 490,000 clones, approximately 85% of which are singletons, and approximately 2.9% rests with the top ten. This TCR derives from a human donor in a cohort sampled during active COVID-19. The material sequenced was peripheral blood.

CDR3 sequence: CASASGESGTQYF. In DNA form, the CDR3 reads TGTGCCAGCGCTAGCGGGGAGTCGGGTACGCAGTATTTT. V and J are TRBV6-5 and TRBJ2-3; 9 nucleotides line up with TRBD2. Germline trimming cut 8 bases from V and 8 bases from J; bases unmatched to any gene: 8. Germline values: CDR1 MNHEY, CDR2 SVGAGI. The CDR3 is 13 amino acids.